This T cell receptor beta chain was profiled in a study of molecular identifiers for immune sequencing clone quantification. The wider study: Across replicate runs, RNA obtained from around 20,000 or 100,000 naive CD8 cells was divided into five, with four undergoing sequencing.

This clonotype was observed a few times. The V end was cut by 2 bases, the J end by 2 bases, with 14 bases between. The CDR3 consists of 16 residues. Germline V gene data show CDR1 as SEHNR and CDR2 as FQNEAQ (reference sequence). In preparing bulk TCR libraries, previously described methods and listed TCR primers were used. TCRdb redid the calling of the PCR reads with MiXCR, one entry per CDR3 protein. The sample carries 550,000 to 750,000 distinct CDR3 sequences, just under 20% recorded once. This TCR was recovered from a human donor in good health. Some libraries in this study had Jurkat cell RNA spiked in. The V and J genes are TRBV7-9 and TRBJ2-3, with D perhaps matching TRBD2 (7 bases). Specimen: naive CD8+ T cells from blood, with Jurkat cell RNA spiked in. Subset here: FACS-sorted CD8+CD4-CCR7+CD45RA+ naive T cells. CDR3 loop: CASSLRDGGPTDTQYF. CDR3 bases: TGTGCCAGCAGCTTACGGGACGGGGGGCCCACAGATACGCAGTATTTT.